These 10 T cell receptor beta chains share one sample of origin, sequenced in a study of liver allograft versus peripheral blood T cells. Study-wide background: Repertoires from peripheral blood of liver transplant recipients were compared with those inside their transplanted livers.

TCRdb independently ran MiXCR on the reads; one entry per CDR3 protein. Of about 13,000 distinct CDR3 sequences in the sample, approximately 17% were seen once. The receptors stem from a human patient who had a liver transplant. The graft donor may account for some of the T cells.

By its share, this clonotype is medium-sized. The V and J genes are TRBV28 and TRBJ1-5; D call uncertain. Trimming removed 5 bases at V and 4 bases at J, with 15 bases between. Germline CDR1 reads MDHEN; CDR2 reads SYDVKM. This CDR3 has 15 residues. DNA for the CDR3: TGTGCCAGCAGTCCTCGGCCGAGCTTTAATCAGCCCCAGCATTTT. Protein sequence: CASSPRPSFNQPQHF. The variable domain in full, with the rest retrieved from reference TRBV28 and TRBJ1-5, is DVKVTQSSRYLVKRTGEKVFLECVQDMDHENMFWYRQDPGLGLRLIYFSYDVKMKEKGDIPEGYSVSREKKERFSLILESASTNQTSMYLCASSPRPSFNQPQHFGDGTRLSIL.

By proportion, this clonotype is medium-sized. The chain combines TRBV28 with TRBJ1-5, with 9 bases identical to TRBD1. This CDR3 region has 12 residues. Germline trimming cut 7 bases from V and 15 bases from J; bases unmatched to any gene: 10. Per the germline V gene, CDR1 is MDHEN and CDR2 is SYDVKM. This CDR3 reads CASNTWDRVWHF. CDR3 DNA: TGTGCCAGCAACACCTGGGACAGGGTTTGGCATTTT.

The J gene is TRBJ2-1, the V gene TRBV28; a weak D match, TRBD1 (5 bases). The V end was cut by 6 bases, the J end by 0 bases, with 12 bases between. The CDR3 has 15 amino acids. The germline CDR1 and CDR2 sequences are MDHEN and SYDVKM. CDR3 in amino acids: CASRRQPGSYNEQFF. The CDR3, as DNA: TGTGCCAGCAGACGACAGCCCGGCTCCTACAATGAGCAGTTCTTC.

CDR3: CSADRLNGYTF. CDR3 DNA: TGCAGTGCTGACCGATTAAATGGCTACACCTTC. The chain has TRBV20-1 and TRBJ1-2; D is uncertain. Per the germline V gene, CDR1 is DFQATT and CDR2 is SNEGSKA (reference sequence). V lost 5 bases, J lost 6 bases, and 10 bases lay in between. The CDR3 covers 11 residues.

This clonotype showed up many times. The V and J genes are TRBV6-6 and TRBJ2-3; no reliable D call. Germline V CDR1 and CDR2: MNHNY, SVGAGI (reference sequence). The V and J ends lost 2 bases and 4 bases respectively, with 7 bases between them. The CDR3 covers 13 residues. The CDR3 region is CASSYRQPDTQYF. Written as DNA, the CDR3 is TGTGCCAGCAGTTACCGGCAGCCAGATACGCAGTATTTT.

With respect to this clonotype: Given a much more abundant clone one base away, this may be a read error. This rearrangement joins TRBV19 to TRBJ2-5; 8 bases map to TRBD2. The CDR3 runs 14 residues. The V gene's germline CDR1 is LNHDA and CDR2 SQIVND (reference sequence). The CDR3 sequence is CASSAIAGQETKYF. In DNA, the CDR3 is TGTGCCAGTAGCGCGATAGCGGGGCAAGAGACCAAGTACTTC.

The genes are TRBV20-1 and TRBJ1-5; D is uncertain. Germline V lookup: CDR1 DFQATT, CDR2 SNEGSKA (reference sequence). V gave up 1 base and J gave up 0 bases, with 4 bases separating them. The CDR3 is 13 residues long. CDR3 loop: CSARGLSNQPQHF. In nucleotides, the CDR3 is TGCAGTGCTAGAGGCCTTAGCAATCAGCCCCAGCATTTT.

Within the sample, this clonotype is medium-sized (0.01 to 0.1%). DNA for the CDR3: TGTGCCAGCAAAACAGGGGGTTTAGGGTCCTACGAGCAGTACTTC. Protein: CASKTGGLGSYEQYF. The chain is built from TRBV27 and TRBJ2-7; TRBD1 agrees at 8 bases. Germline V gene lookup returns CDR1 MNHEY and CDR2 SMNVEV (reference sequence). V trimming: 7 bases; J trimming: 1 base; junction bases outside the gene matches: 9. There are 15 residues in the CDR3.

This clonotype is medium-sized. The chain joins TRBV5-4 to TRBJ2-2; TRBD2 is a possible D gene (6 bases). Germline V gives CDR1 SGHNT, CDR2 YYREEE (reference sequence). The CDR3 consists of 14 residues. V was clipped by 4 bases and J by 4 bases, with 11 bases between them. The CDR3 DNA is TGTGCCAGCAGCCCCGGGACTCGCACCGGGGAGCTGTTTTTT. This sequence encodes CASSPGTRTGELFF.

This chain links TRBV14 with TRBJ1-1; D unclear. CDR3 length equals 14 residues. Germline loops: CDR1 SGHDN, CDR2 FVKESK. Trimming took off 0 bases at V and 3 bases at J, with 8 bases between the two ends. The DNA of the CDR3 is TGTGCCAGCAGCCAAGATGCCGGGTACACTGAAGCTTTCTTT. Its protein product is CASSQDAGYTEAFF.